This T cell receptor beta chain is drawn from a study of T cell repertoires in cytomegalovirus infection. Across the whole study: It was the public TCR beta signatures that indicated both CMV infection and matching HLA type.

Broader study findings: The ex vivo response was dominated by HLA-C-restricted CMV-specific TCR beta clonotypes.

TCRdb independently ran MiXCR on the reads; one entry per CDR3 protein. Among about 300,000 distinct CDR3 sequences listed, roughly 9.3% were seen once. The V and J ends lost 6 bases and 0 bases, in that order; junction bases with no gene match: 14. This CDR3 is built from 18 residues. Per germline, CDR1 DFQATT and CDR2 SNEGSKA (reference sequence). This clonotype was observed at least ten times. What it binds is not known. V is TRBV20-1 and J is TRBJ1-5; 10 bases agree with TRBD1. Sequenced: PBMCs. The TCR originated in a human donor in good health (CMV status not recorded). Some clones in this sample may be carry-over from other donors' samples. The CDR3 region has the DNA TGCAGTGCCGACGGTTTGACAGGGGGCAAGGGTAGCAATCAGCCCCAGCATTTT. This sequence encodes CSADGLTGGKGSNQPQHF.